Described below is a single T cell receptor beta chain sequence and its context. The V gene end was trimmed by 1 base and the J gene end by 6 bases; junction bases not matched to a gene: 12. Germline V CDR1 and CDR2: SGHRS, YFSETQ. The CDR3 runs 16 residues. Clones were sequenced by immunoSEQ multiplex PCR, and TCRdb holds only the in-frame ones, with some missing. The sample carries roughly 410,000 clones, approximately 95% recorded once. The data belong to a study of shared T cell receptors in the human thymus. The TCR was taken from a human donor. This sequence joins TRBV5-1 and TRBJ1-2, with 7 positions matching TRBD1. The material sequenced was thymocytes. CDR3 sequence reads: CASSLRAGQLIDGYTF. DNA for the CDR3: TGCGCCAGCAGCTTGAGGGCGGGACAGTTGATAGATGGCTACACCTTC.